The 18 T cell receptor beta chains in this list originate from one sample, sequenced in a study of control samples from healthy donors and cancer patients. The assay was immunoSEQ multiplex PCR, and TCRdb's table has in-frame clones only and misses some. The sample includes 150,000 to 200,000 clones, 90% to 95% seen only once; the top ten take more than 1.3%. The specimen sequenced was blood. The receptors stem from a woman in her thirties in good health.

Comments on this clone: This specimen includes other DNA sequences encoding the same CDR3. V is TRBV4-2 and J is TRBJ1-5; D call uncertain. V lost 0 bases to trimming and J lost 2 bases, with 5 bases between them. Germline CDR1 is LGHNA and CDR2 is YNFKEQ. The CDR3 has 14 amino acids. In nucleotides, the CDR3 is TGTGCCAGCAGCCAAGATCGGGGCAATCAGCCCCAGCATTTT. Its protein is CASSQDRGNQPQHF.

V is TRBV11-2 and J is TRBJ1-4, with 8 bases identical to TRBD1. Germline trimming cut 1 base from V and 3 bases from J; bases unmatched to any gene: 4. Germline V gene lookup returns CDR1 SGHAT and CDR2 FQNNGV. The CDR3 sequence is 16 residues long. This CDR3 reads CASSLVTGVANEKLFF. The CDR3 region has the DNA TGTGCCAGCAGCTTAGTGACAGGGGTCGCTAATGAAAAACTGTTTTTT. The full variable domain, its missing parts supplied by reference TRBV11-2 and TRBJ1-4, is EAGVAQSPRYKIIEKRQSVAFWCNPISGHATLYWYQQILGQGPKLLIQFQNNGVVDDSQLPKDRFSAERLKGVDSTLKIQPAKLEDSAVYLCASSLVTGVANEKLFFGSGTQLSVL.

The chain employs TRBV6-1 and TRBJ1-6; a possible D gene is TRBD1 (5 bases). Germline assignment: CDR1 MNHNS and CDR2 SASEGT. The CDR3 is 14 residues long. Trimming pared 3 bases from V and 5 bases from J, leaving 8 bases between. CDR3 sequence: CASSEVGDNSPLHF. DNA for the CDR3: TGTGCCAGCAGTGAGGTGGGGGATAATTCACCCCTCCACTTT.

The rearrangement links TRBV3-1 (or the pseudogene TRBV3-2) to TRBJ2-2; a possible D gene is TRBD2 (6 bases). The CDR3 sequence is 14 residues long. V was trimmed by 4 bases and J by 0 bases, leaving 6 bases between them. Germline V gene lookup returns CDR1 LGHDT and CDR2 YNNKEL (reference sequence). DNA of the CDR3: TGTGCCAGCAGCCTAGCGGCGAACACCGGGGAGCTGTTTTTT. Translation gives CASSLAANTGELFF.

This CDR3 is CASSRSQGGQETQYF. The CDR3 DNA follows: TGTGCCAGCAGTAGATCACAGGGGGGCCAAGAGACCCAGTACTTC. The chain recombines TRBV27 with TRBJ2-5; the match to TRBD1 covers 8 bases. Germline CDR1 MNHEY, CDR2 SMNVEV (reference sequence). The CDR3 consists of 15 residues. V was pared by 5 bases and J by 1 base, with 6 bases of the junction left unmatched.

The chain couples TRBV7-9 to TRBJ1-2; no clear D gene. The germline V gene encodes CDR1 SEHNR and CDR2 FQNEAQ (reference sequence). V lost 1 base and J 2 bases, leaving 8 bases between the germline ends. CDR3 size: 14 residues. The CDR3 region has the DNA TGTGCCAGCAGCTTAGTCTGGCCGAACTATGGCTACACCTTC. Protein: CASSLVWPNYGYTF.

The gene calls are TRBV20-1 and TRBJ1-1; no definite D call. Germline CDR1 reads DFQATT; CDR2 reads SNEGSKA (reference sequence). Trimming pared 3 bases from V and 4 bases from J, leaving 6 bases between. The CDR3 has 11 residues. The CDR3: CSARVSTEAFF. In DNA form, the CDR3 reads TGCAGTGCTAGGGTAAGCACTGAAGCTTTCTTT.

A few counts support this clone. In the same sample, other DNA sequences code for this CDR3. This chain uses TRBV19 with TRBJ1-1; D call uncertain. V gave up 3 bases and J gave up 1 base, with 3 bases separating them. Germline loops: CDR1 LNHDA, CDR2 SQIVND (reference sequence). This CDR3 comprises 12 residues. The CDR3 reads CASSIGNTEAFF. The DNA for the CDR3 is TGTGCCAGTAGTATCGGGAACACTGAAGCTTTCTTT. Variable domain in full (rest from reference TRBV19 and TRBJ1-1): DGGITQSPKYLFRKEGQNVTLSCEQNLNHDAMYWYRQDPGQGLRLIYYSQIVNDFQKGDIAEGYSVSREKKESFPLTVTSAQKNPTAFYLCASSIGNTEAFFGQGTRLTVV.

The chain couples TRBV11-2 to TRBJ1-2; D may be TRBD1 (5 bases). The CDR3 length is 14 residues. CDR1 SGHAT and CDR2 FQNNGV come from the germline V gene. V shed 4 bases and J shed 4 bases, with 13 bases lying between them. Here the CDR3 DNA reads TGTGCCAGCAGCTCAACAGGTCCACTCTATGGCTACACCTTC. Encoded protein: CASSSTGPLYGYTF.

This clone was seen only once. V and J are TRBV5-8 and TRBJ2-1; D gene unclear. The CDR3 has 11 amino acids. Germline V CDR1 and CDR2: SGHTS, YDEGEE. Trimming removed 3 bases from V and 4 bases from J, with 2 bases in between. The CDR3 DNA follows: TGTGCCAGCAGCTCGTACAATGAGCAGTTCTTC. It codes for CASSSYNEQFF.

This clone was seen a single time. The rearrangement uses TRBV4-3 and TRBJ2-3, with D uncertain. The CDR3 loop spans 14 amino acids. From germline, CDR1 is LGHNA and CDR2 YSLEER. The germline V and J ends were trimmed by 0 bases and 2 bases, with 6 bases remaining between them. This CDR3 is CASSQDIVTDTQYF. CDR3 coding DNA: TGCGCCAGCAGCCAAGATATCGTCACAGATACGCAGTATTTT.

This sequence joins TRBV19 and TRBJ1-1; possible D gene TRBD1, 5 bases. Looked up from germline, CDR1 is LNHDA and CDR2 is SQIVND (reference sequence). CDR3 length equals 14 residues. The ends were cut back, 4 bases at V and 1 base at J, with 10 bases in the middle. Here the CDR3 DNA reads TGTGCCAGTAGTACTGGGGGGAGGAACACTGAAGCTTTCTTT. Its translation: CASSTGGRNTEAFF. The full variable domain, completed using reference TRBV19 and TRBJ1-1, is DGGITQSPKYLFRKEGQNVTLSCEQNLNHDAMYWYRQDPGQGLRLIYYSQIVNDFQKGDIAEGYSVSREKKESFPLTVTSAQKNPTAFYLCASSTGGRNTEAFFGQGTRLTVV.

This sequence joins TRBV5-6 and TRBJ1-5; no clear D gene. The V gene lost 2 bases and the J gene lost 0 bases, with 6 bases spanning the gap. The CDR3 is made up of 14 amino acids. Germline V gene sequence: CDR1 SGHDT, CDR2 YYEEEE. CDR3 amino acids: CASSFRLSNQPQHF. As DNA, the CDR3 is TGTGCCAGCAGCTTCAGGCTTAGCAATCAGCCCCAGCATTTT.

The chain employs TRBV2 and TRBJ2-4, with 9 bases lining up with TRBD1. CDR3 length: 16 amino acids. The germline V gene has CDR1 SNHLY and CDR2 FYNNEI. V trimming: 3 bases; J trimming: 6 bases; junction bases outside the gene matches: 9. The CDR3 is CASSDLPGQGGNIQYF. DNA for the CDR3: TGTGCCAGCAGTGACCTACCGGGACAGGGAGGAAACATTCAGTACTTC.

This clone occurred a few times. It may be a read error: a sequence one base away is much more abundant. The chain joins TRBV6-2 or TRBV6-3 to TRBJ2-3; D possibly corresponds to TRBD2 (6 bases). Germline assignment: CDR1 MNHEY and CDR2 SVGEGT. The CDR3 is 14 residues long. V was cut by 4 bases and J by 0 bases, with 8 bases left in between. The CDR3 DNA follows: TGTGCCAGCAGTTTCGGGACTAGCACAGATACGCAGTATTTT. Its protein product is CASSFGTSTDTQYF.

This clone was counted a single time. The chain joins TRBV12-3 or TRBV12-4 to TRBJ1-5, with TRBD1 matching over 8 bases. The CDR3 extends over 13 amino acids. After removal of 6 bases from V and 2 bases from J, the junction contained 0 bases not matched to a gene. This CDR3 is CASRQGGNQPQHF. The CDR3 nucleotides are TGTGCCAGCAGACAGGGGGGCAATCAGCCCCAGCATTTT.

This clone has a single count. The chain uses TRBV5-4 and TRBJ2-1; 13 bases map to TRBD2. Germline-derived CDR1 and CDR2 are SGHNT and YYREEE (reference sequence). The CDR3 covers 14 residues. J gave up 10 bases and V 1 base, and 2 bases lay outside the gene matches. CDR3 sequence reads: CASSLTSGRGEQFF. CDR3 nucleotide sequence: TGTGCCAGCAGCTTGACTAGCGGGAGGGGGGAGCAGTTCTTC.

For this clone: Within the sample, other DNA sequences also encode this same CDR3. The rearrangement joins TRBV7-9 to TRBJ2-5; tentative D call: TRBD2 (6 bases). Trimming stripped 1 base from V and 1 base from J, with 7 bases between. Germline-derived CDR1 and CDR2 are SEHNR and FQNEAQ (reference sequence). The CDR3 extends over 14 amino acids. The CDR3 bases are TGTGCCAGCAGCTTAGGTAGCGGCCAAGAGACCCAGTACTTC. This gives the protein CASSLGSGQETQYF.